These 9 T cell receptor beta chains were all obtained from the same sample, sequenced in a study of glioma-infiltrating T cells after dendritic cell vaccination. Here immunoSEQ multiplex PCR was the method, and the copy in TCRdb shows in-frame clones only, minus some. The table includes about 91,000 clones, around four fifths detected once. Time point: after dendritic cell vaccination, including at tumor progression/relapse. The material sequenced was blood, taken after dendritic cell vaccination. The receptor source for this set is a human donor with glioblastoma.

V is TRBV28 and J is TRBJ2-7; the D gene is possibly TRBD2 (6 bases). V shed 3 bases and J shed 11 bases, with 11 bases lying between them. The CDR3 contains 11 residues. From germline, CDR1 is MDHEN and CDR2 SYDVKM. CDR3 in amino acids: CASSFWGRKYF. In DNA form, the CDR3 reads TGTGCCAGCAGTTTTTGGGGGAGGAAGTACTTC.

This clone occurred many times. The genes are TRBV29-1 and TRBJ1-5; D perhaps matches TRBD1 (5 bases). V gave up 4 bases and J gave up 3 bases, with 10 bases separating them. Germline V CDR1 and CDR2: SQVTM, ANQGSEA. There are 13 residues in the CDR3. As DNA, the CDR3 is TGCAGCGTTGCACAGGAGCTCAATCAGCCCCAGCATTTT. This sequence encodes CSVAQELNQPQHF.

The chain couples TRBV2 to TRBJ1-5; TRBD1 agrees at 10 bases. CDR1 is SNHLY and CDR2 is FYNNEI in the germline V gene. The CDR3 totals 14 residues. After removal of 6 bases from V and 6 bases from J, the junction contained 5 bases not matched to a gene. CDR3 DNA: TGTGCCAGCAGCCTAGACAGGGGGCGTCAGCCCCAGCATTTT. Translated, it gives CASSLDRGRQPQHF.

CDR3: CASSLAASGSYTQYF. The CDR3 region has the DNA TGTGCCAGCAGCTTAGCCGCTAGCGGGAGCTATACGCAGTATTTT. The rearrangement links TRBV7-8 to TRBJ2-3; TRBD2 aligns across 10 bases. Germline assignment: CDR1 SGHVS and CDR2 FQNEAQ. This CDR3 region has 15 residues. V gave up 0 bases and J gave up 7 bases; unmatched junction bases: 4.

In its sample, this clone was seen once. V is TRBV27 and J is TRBJ2-7, with a weak D call TRBD1 (6 bases). From germline, CDR1 is MNHEY and CDR2 SMNVEV (reference sequence). V lost 6 bases, J lost 0 bases, and 15 bases lay in between. The CDR3 runs to 15 residues. Written as DNA, the CDR3 is TGTGCCAGCAGCGACAGGCGGGTTAGCTCCTACGAGCAGTACTTC. The encoded protein is CASSDRRVSSYEQYF.

This clone was observed once. The chain combines TRBV6-5 with TRBJ1-1, with D possibly being TRBD1 (5 bases). The CDR3 has 12 residues. Trimming cost V 2 bases and J 7 bases, with 8 bases left between them. Germline CDR1 is MNHEY and CDR2 is SVGAGI. This CDR3 is CASSYGAGEAFF. CDR3 nucleotide sequence: TGTGCCAGCAGTTACGGGGCAGGTGAAGCTTTCTTT.

The chain employs TRBV19 and TRBJ2-3, with D possibly matching TRBD1 (6 bases). Germline V gene data show CDR1 as LNHDA and CDR2 as SQIVND (reference sequence). V dropped 2 bases and J dropped 0 bases, with 12 bases sitting between them. CDR3 length equals 16 residues. The CDR3 DNA reads TGTGCCAGTAGTATACTGTCGGGGACAAGCACAGATACGCAGTATTTT. It yields the protein CASSILSGTSTDTQYF.

The V call is TRBV27, the J call TRBJ2-4, with D possibly matching TRBD2 (5 bases). V was trimmed by 0 bases and J by 12 bases, leaving 15 bases between them. The germline V gene has CDR1 MNHEY and CDR2 SMNVEV (reference sequence). This CDR3 region has 14 residues. The CDR3 nucleotides are TGTGCCAGCAGTTTATCCCGGGGATCGGCCCCTCAGTACTTC. Protein sequence: CASSLSRGSAPQYF.

This chain joins TRBV9 and TRBJ2-3; no reliable D call. CDR1 and CDR2 from the germline V gene are SGDLS and YYNGEE. Trimming pared 0 bases from V and 3 bases from J, leaving 5 bases between. The CDR3 length is 13 residues. The CDR3 reads CASSVVGTDTQYF. CDR3 in DNA: TGTGCCAGCAGCGTAGTCGGGACAGATACGCAGTATTTT.